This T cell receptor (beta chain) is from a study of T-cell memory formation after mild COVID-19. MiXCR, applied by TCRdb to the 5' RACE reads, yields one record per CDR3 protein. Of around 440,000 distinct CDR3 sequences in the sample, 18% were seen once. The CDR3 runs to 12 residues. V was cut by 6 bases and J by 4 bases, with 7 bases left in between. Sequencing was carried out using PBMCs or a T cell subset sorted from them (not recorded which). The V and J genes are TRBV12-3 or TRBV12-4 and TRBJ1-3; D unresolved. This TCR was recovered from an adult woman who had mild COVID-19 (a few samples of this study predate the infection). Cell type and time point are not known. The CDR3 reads CASSQNGNTIYF. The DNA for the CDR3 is TGTGCCAGCAGCCAAAACGGAAACACCATATATTTT.